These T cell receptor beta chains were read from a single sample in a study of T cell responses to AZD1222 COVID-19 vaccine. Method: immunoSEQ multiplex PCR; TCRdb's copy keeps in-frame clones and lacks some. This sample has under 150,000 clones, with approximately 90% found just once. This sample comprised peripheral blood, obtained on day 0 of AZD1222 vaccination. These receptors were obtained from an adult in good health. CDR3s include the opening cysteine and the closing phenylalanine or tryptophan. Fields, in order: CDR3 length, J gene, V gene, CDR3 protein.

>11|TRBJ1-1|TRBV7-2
CASSLVGGAFF
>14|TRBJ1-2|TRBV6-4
CASSEDGGVYGYTF
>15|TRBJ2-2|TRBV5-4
CASSAGTANTGELFF
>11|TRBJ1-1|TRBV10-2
CASMWETEAFF
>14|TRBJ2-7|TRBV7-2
CASSKQEFSYEQYF
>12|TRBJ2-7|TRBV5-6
CASSFGQLEQYF
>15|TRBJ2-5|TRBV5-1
CASSLSGQGFETQYF
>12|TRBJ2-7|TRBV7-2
CASSPSSYEQYF
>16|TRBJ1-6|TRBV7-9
CASSAWRGARYSPLHF
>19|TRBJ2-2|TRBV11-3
CASSSRAGLAGVNTGELFF
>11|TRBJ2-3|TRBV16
CARGGPDTQYF
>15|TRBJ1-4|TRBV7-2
CASSPISDPNEKLFF
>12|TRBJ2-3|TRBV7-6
CASSLAGNTQYF
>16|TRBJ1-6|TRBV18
CASSLRDTQNNSPLHF
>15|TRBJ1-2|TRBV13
CASSLGLTGSYGYTF
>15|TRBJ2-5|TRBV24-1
CATSDGGTGKETQYF
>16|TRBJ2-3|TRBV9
CASSVGIAGGADTQYF
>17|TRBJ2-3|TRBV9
CASSGREGLAGADTQYF
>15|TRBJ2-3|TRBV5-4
CASSRQSRSTDTQYF
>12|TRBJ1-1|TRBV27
CASSFQQGEAFF
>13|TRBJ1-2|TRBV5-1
CASSEDSYYGYTF
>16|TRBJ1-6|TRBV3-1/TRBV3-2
CASSQGSRGRESPLHF
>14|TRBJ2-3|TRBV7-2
CASSPGRAADTQYF
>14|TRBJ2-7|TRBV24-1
CATSADRDSDEQYF
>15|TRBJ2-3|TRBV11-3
CASSPRSINTDTQYF
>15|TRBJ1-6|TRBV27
CASSSPGQGPSPLHF
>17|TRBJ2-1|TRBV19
CATPPKFRTGVTGEQFF
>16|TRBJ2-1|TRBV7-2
CASSLFSAAGYNEQFF
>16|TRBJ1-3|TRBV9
CASSPQDRSTGNTIYF
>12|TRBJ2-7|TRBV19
CASRGQTYEQYF
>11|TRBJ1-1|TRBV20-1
CRGQGGTEAFF
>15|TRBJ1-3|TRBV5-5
CASSFQGGFENTIYF
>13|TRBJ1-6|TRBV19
CASSTTSQSPLHF
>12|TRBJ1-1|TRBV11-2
CASSYDRNEAFF
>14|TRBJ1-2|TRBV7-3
CASSLIGQGEGYTF
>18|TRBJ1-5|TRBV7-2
CASSLSIPVEGLNQPQHF
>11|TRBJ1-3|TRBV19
CARERGNTIYF
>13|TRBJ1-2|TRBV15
CATSREISGGYTF
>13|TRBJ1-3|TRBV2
CASTGVSGNTIYF
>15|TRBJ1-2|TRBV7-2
CASSLAQSVNYGYTF
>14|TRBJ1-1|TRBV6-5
CASKAGQKNTEAFF
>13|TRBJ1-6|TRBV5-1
CASSFDDGSPLHF
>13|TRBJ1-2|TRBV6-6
CASSFGEGYGYTF
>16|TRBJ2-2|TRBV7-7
CASSAGGSGVTGELFF
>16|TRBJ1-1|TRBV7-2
CASSLGAGQGNTEAFF
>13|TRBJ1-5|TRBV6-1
CASSEGGNQPQHF
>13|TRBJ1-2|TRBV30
CAWAKGSDYGYTF
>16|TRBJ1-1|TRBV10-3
CAISESDGLLRTEAFF
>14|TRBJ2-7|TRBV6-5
CASRYSNRGWEQYF
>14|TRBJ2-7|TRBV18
CASSPPGGNYEQYF
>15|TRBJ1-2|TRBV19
CASRTTGGRSYGYTF
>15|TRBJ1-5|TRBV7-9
CASSQAGASNQPQHF
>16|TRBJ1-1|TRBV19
CASSTPGGTDKTEAFF
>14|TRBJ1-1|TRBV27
CASDDREGDTEAFF
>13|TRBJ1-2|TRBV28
CASSLGQNYGYTF
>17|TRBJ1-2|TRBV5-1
CASSLGHQVPSNYGYTF
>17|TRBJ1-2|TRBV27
CASSPFRGVITNYGYTF